The present TCR beta chain was sequenced within a study of cytomegalovirus exposure and HLA in healthy donors. Broader study findings: One later analysis, an examination of the 90 to 150 validation repertoires, found that first-cohort TCR clusters tended to co-occur in them. Across donors, most TCRs were seen rarely, yet some public ones were widespread.

Produced via immunoSEQ multiplex PCR; TCRdb's table is partial and in-frame only. The table lists 60,000 or so clones, just under 95% of them singletons, with 2% to 2.5% in the top ten. On this clone itself: What it binds is not known.

Germline V gene sequence: CDR1 SEHNR, CDR2 FQNEAQ (reference sequence). This CDR3 comprises 16 residues. Trimming removed 0 bases from V and 2 bases from J, with 14 bases in between. This chain uses TRBV7-9 with TRBJ2-7; maybe TRBD2 (6 bases). The specimen was PBMCs. The clonotype originates from a man between 18 and 29 years old in good health and CMV-seronegative. CDR3 residues: CASSLARGKSPYEQYF. As DNA, the CDR3 is TGTGCCAGCAGCTTAGCTCGGGGGAAATCCCCCTACGAGCAGTACTTC.